The 29 T cell receptor beta chains given below trace back to one sample, sequenced in a study of T cells in Graves' hyperthyroidism and ophthalmopathy. RNA transcripts were the template for amplifying TCR beta CDR3 regions. A first-round RT-PCR of the TCR CDR3 used the HTBI primer set. MiXCR, run by TCRdb on the multiplex PCR reads, gives a single entry per CDR3 protein. Among some 570,000 distinct CDR3 sequences listed, around 14% were seen once. The sequencing sample was made of blood. The receptors were sampled from a woman under 30 with Graves' ophthalmopathy.

This clonotype has a count of ten or more. The chain has TRBV28 and TRBJ2-7; D is perhaps TRBD2 (6 bases). Trimming took 4 bases from V and 2 from J, leaving 18 bases between them. This CDR3 has 16 amino acids. CDR1 is MDHEN and CDR2 is SYDVKM in the germline V gene. CDR3 sequence (DNA): TGTGCCAGCAGTTCCCCCGGACGGGGGTCTCCCTACGAGCAGTACTTC. Its protein is CASSSPGRGSPYEQYF. Full variable domain (missing parts from reference TRBV28 and TRBJ2-7): DVKVTQSSRYLVKRTGEKVFLECVQDMDHENMFWYRQDPGLGLRLIYFSYDVKMKEKGDIPEGYSVSREKKERFSLILESASTNQTSMYLCASSSPGRGSPYEQYFGPGTRLTVT.

This clonotype was seen more than once but under ten times. V and J are TRBV25-1 and TRBJ1-1; D uncertain. The CDR3 is made up of 17 amino acids. Germline-derived CDR1 and CDR2 are MGHDK and SYGVNS. With 5 bases removed from V and 1 base from J, the gap between germline ends came to 20 bases. The CDR3 protein is CASSRSPPGDRNTEAFF. CDR3 in DNA: TGTGCCAGCAGTCGATCACCTCCGGGAGATCGGAACACTGAAGCTTTCTTT.

This clonotype was picked up many times. The chain joins TRBV11-3 to TRBJ1-1, with 7 bases identical to TRBD1. Germline CDR1 is SGHNT and CDR2 is YENEEA. This CDR3 is 13 amino acids long. V was pared by 6 bases and J by 1 base, with 2 bases of the junction left unmatched. The CDR3 here is CASRGQQNTEAFF. For the CDR3, the DNA is TGTGCCAGCAGGGGACAGCAGAACACTGAAGCTTTCTTT. Full variable domain (outside the CDR3, taken from reference TRBV11-3 and TRBJ1-1): EAGVVQSPRYKIIEKKQPVAFWCNPISGHNTLYWYLQNLGQGPELLIRYENEEAVDDSQLPKDRFSAERLKGVDSTLKIQPAELGDSAVYLCASRGQQNTEAFFGQGTRLTVV.

V is TRBV4-3 and J is TRBJ2-2; 8 bases match TRBD2. CDR1 LGHNA and CDR2 YSLEER come from the germline V gene. The CDR3 is 17 amino acids. V shed 0 bases, J shed 2 bases, and the junction held 5 bases outside the gene matches. This CDR3 reads CASSQEGLAGNTGELFF. In DNA form, the CDR3 reads TGCGCCAGCAGCCAAGAAGGGCTAGCGGGTAACACCGGGGAGCTGTTTTTT.

There are many counts of this clonotype. This chain uses TRBV11-1 with TRBJ2-5; D possibly corresponds to TRBD2 (6 bases). This CDR3 is 15 amino acids long. Germline CDR1 and CDR2: SGHAT and FQDESV (reference sequence). V lost 2 bases, J lost 5 bases, and 15 bases lay in between. The CDR3 here is CASSLLAGGEETQYF. Written as DNA, the CDR3 is TGTGCCAGCAGCTTATTGGCCGGAGGGGAGGAGACCCAGTACTTC.

This clonotype occurred many times. CDR3 coding DNA: TGTGCCATCAGTGGAGGTCCCGCTAACTATGGCTACACCTTC. Protein sequence: CAISGGPANYGYTF. V usage is TRBV10-3 and J usage is TRBJ1-2; D uncertain. The V end was cut by 4 bases, the J end by 0 bases, with 9 bases between. Germline V gene lookup returns CDR1 ENHRY and CDR2 SYGVKD. There are 14 residues in the CDR3.

This clonotype was counted ten times or more. This chain links TRBV7-9 with TRBJ1-1; maybe TRBD1 (5 bases). The CDR3 contains 15 residues. The germline V gene has CDR1 SEHNR and CDR2 FQNEAQ (reference sequence). V was pared by 0 bases and J by 3 bases, with 11 bases between. The CDR3 nucleotides are TGTGCCAGCAGCTTAGCCGGGACGGCTCACACTGAAGCTTTCTTT. Translation: CASSLAGTAHTEAFF.

This clonotype came up many times. Just one base apart from a much larger clone, this may be a read error. The chain recombines TRBV2 with TRBJ2-1, with 9 bases identical to TRBD1. The trim removed 5 bases at V and 3 bases at J, leaving 5 bases unmatched. The germline V gene has CDR1 SNHLY and CDR2 FYNNEI. The CDR3 spans 15 residues. CDR3 loop: CASSPTGGYYNEQFF. The CDR3 nucleotides read TGTGCCAGCAGTCCGACAGGGGGGTACTACAATGAGCAGTTCTTC.

This chain links TRBV6-4 with TRBJ1-6, with D perhaps matching TRBD1 (5 bases). Per germline, CDR1 MRHNA and CDR2 SNTAGT. V was clipped by 8 bases and J by 0 bases, with 11 bases between them. The CDR3 length is 15 residues. The CDR3 nucleotides are TGTGCCAGCGGACGGGGGATCTCCTATAATTCACCCCTCCACTTT. The encoded protein is CASGRGISYNSPLHF.

This clonotype was observed at least ten times. The DNA for the CDR3 is TGTGCCAGCAGCTTAAGGGGAGACGGAGCTGAAGCTTTCTTT. Amino acids: CASSLRGDGAEAFF. The chain combines TRBV7-2 with TRBJ1-1; possibly TRBD1 for D (5 bases). Trimming cost V 2 bases and J 6 bases, with 13 bases left between them. Germline CDR1 and CDR2: SGHTA and FQGNSA. This CDR3 has 14 amino acids.

This clonotype was seen at least ten times. The chain employs TRBV6-1 and TRBJ2-5, with 11 bases fitting TRBD2. CDR1 is MNHNS, CDR2 SASEGT, per germline. The ends lost 6 bases at V and 5 bases at J; junction bases unmatched: 5. CDR3 size: 14 residues. The CDR3 sequence: CASSPSGRRETQYF. The DNA of the CDR3 is TGTGCCAGCAGCCCTAGCGGGAGGAGGGAGACCCAGTACTTC.

This clonotype was seen only a few times. This chain uses TRBV10-3 with TRBJ2-3; 16 bases line up with TRBD2. The V segment lost 6 bases and the J segment 4 bases; nucleotides outside the gene matches: 10. The CDR3 sequence is 18 residues long. CDR1 is ENHRY and CDR2 is SYGVKD in the germline V gene. CDR3 amino acids: CAISPGTSGRAKSDTQYF. As DNA, the CDR3 is TGTGCCATCAGCCCCGGGACTAGCGGGAGGGCCAAGTCAGATACGCAGTATTTT.

A few counts support this clonotype. V usage is TRBV2 and J usage is TRBJ1-2; D gene ambiguous. The CDR3 runs 14 residues. The V gene lost 6 bases and the J gene lost 0 bases, with 11 bases spanning the gap. CDR1 is SNHLY and CDR2 is FYNNEI in the germline V gene. CDR3 DNA sequence: TGTGCCAGCAGCCGGGAGACGGCTAACTATGGCTACACCTTC. It specifies CASSRETANYGYTF.

This clonotype was found many times. This rearrangement joins TRBV30 to TRBJ1-1; the D gene is possibly TRBD1 (6 bases). Germline assignment: CDR1 GTSNPN and CDR2 SVGIG (reference sequence). Trimming stripped 3 bases from V and 1 base from J, with 12 bases between. The CDR3 runs 14 residues. The DNA of the CDR3 is TGTGCCTGGAGCGAGTTAGGGGGGAACACTGAAGCTTTCTTT. Translated, it gives CAWSELGGNTEAFF.

This clonotype occurred many times. The chain recombines TRBV6-1 with TRBJ1-5; possible D gene TRBD1, 5 bases. The CDR3 covers 14 residues. The V end was cut by 6 bases, the J end by 4 bases, with 13 bases between. Germline V lookup: CDR1 MNHNS, CDR2 SASEGT. CDR3 nucleotides: TGTGCCAGCAGCTGGGACGCCTTGAATCAGCCCCAGCATTTT. It encodes CASSWDALNQPQHF.

The sample holds many counts of this clonotype. The chain carries TRBV11-1 and TRBJ2-7; either TRBD1 or TRBD2 may supply D (5 bases each). The CDR3 contains 14 residues. The V end was cut by 2 bases, the J end by 6 bases, with 14 bases between. The V gene's germline CDR1 is SGHAT and CDR2 FQDESV (reference sequence). For the CDR3, the DNA is TGTGCCAGCAGCTTAATACGGGGCTCGGGCGAGCAGTACTTC. Its protein is CASSLIRGSGEQYF.

This clonotype was seen many times. The V and J genes are TRBV12-3 or TRBV12-4 and TRBJ2-1, with a tentative D call TRBD1 (5 bases). V was shortened by 7 bases and J by 0 bases, with 16 bases between the two germline ends. This CDR3 comprises 16 residues. The DNA for the CDR3 is TGTGCCAGCACCAACCCCCCACAGGTCTCCTACAATGAGCAGTTCTTC. This gives the protein CASTNPPQVSYNEQFF.

The rearrangement links TRBV28 to TRBJ2-4; 9 bases fit TRBD1. V shed 7 bases and J 3 bases; nucleotides not matched to a gene: 16. The CDR3 contains 18 residues. The germline V gene encodes CDR1 MDHEN and CDR2 SYDVKM. This CDR3 is CASMDPGTGRGIKNIQYF. CDR3 DNA sequence: TGTGCCAGCATGGACCCCGGGACAGGGAGGGGTATCAAAAACATTCAGTACTTC.

This clonotype was found many times. The chain employs TRBV7-8 and TRBJ1-5; D is possibly TRBD1 (5 bases). This CDR3 comprises 17 residues. Germline loops: CDR1 SGHVS, CDR2 FQNEAQ. V lost 5 bases, J lost 3 bases, and 20 bases lay in between. The CDR3 sequence: CASSTGLGVRLNQPQHF. The CDR3 nucleotides read TGTGCCAGCAGCACGGGCTTGGGGGTCCGACTCAATCAGCCCCAGCATTTT.

The rearrangement uses TRBV7-8 and TRBJ2-7; D remains unclear. Deletions cut 5 bases from V and 4 bases from J, with 15 bases between. From germline, CDR1 is SGHVS and CDR2 FQNEAQ. This CDR3 contains 14 residues. DNA of the CDR3: TGTGCCAGCAGCCCCCAGCAGTCCCAGTACGAGCAGTACTTC. Protein sequence: CASSPQQSQYEQYF.

This chain uses TRBV20-1 with TRBJ1-1; weak D call: TRBD1 (6 bases). The V end was cut by 0 bases, the J end by 7 bases, with 30 bases between. CDR1 and CDR2 (germline): DFQATT, SNEGSKA (reference sequence). The CDR3 is 19 residues long. For the CDR3, the DNA is TGCAGTGCTAGAGATCTAGTAGGCAGGGGATTTCTAGCCCCTCTTGAAGCTTTCTTT. The encoded protein is CSARDLVGRGFLAPLEAFF.

This clonotype was detected many times. This sequence joins TRBV7-2 and TRBJ1-2; TRBD1 matches at 11 bases. Germline trimming cut 3 bases from V and 4 bases from J; bases unmatched to any gene: 4. CDR3 size: 15 residues. The germline V gene encodes CDR1 SGHTA and CDR2 FQGNSA. The CDR3 coding sequence is TGTGCCAGCAGCTTCGGACAGGGGGCGAGCTATGGCTACACCTTC. Residues: CASSFGQGASYGYTF.

This chain connects TRBV7-9 to TRBJ1-2; D perhaps matches TRBD1 (5 bases). Germline V gives CDR1 SEHNR, CDR2 FQNEAQ (reference sequence). This CDR3 has 15 residues. Trimming removed 4 bases at V and 3 bases at J, with 15 bases between. CDR3 sequence reads: CASSSLRVFDYGYTF. DNA of the CDR3: TGTGCCAGCAGCTCACTCAGGGTTTTCGACTATGGCTACACCTTC.

This clonotype was observed a handful of times. A junction end diverges from the germline sequence, so it may reflect a read error. In DNA, the CDR3 is TGTGCCAGCAGCCCCTACGGAGCAGGGGGCGGGACCTACAATGAGCAGCTCTTC. It codes for CASSPYGAGGGTYNEQLF. This chain uses TRBV3-1 with TRBJ2-1, with 8 bases fitting TRBD1. The CDR3 is 18 residues long. Per germline, CDR1 LGHDT and CDR2 YNNKEL (reference sequence).

Ten or more counts support this clonotype. The V call is TRBV30, the J call TRBJ2-1; tentative D call: TRBD2 (6 bases). Trimming cost V 6 bases and J 0 bases, with 15 bases left between them. Germline CDR1 GTSNPN, CDR2 SVGIG (reference sequence). This CDR3 is 15 amino acids long. The CDR3 spells CACDPAGVSYNEQFF. CDR3 nucleotide sequence: TGTGCCTGTGATCCAGCGGGTGTCTCCTACAATGAGCAGTTCTTC. The variable domain in full, completed from reference TRBV30 and TRBJ2-1, reads SQTIHQWPATLVQPVGSPLSLECTVEGTSNPNLYWYRQAAGRGLQLLFYSVGIGQISSEVPQNLSASRPQDRQFILSSKKLLLSDSGFYLCACDPAGVSYNEQFFGPGTRLTVL.

The table lists this clonotype with many counts. This rearrangement joins TRBV6-1 to TRBJ1-5; possible D gene TRBD1, 5 bases. Trimming took 2 bases from V and 6 from J, leaving 17 bases between them. Per the germline V gene, CDR1 is MNHNS and CDR2 is SASEGT. This CDR3 is 16 amino acids long. The CDR3 DNA sequence: TGTGCCAGCAGTGAATTGGGGGGTGGGTACTCTCAGCCCCAGCATTTT. As protein: CASSELGGGYSQPQHF.

This sequence joins TRBV3-1 and TRBJ2-7, with TRBD2 matching 8 bases. This CDR3 spans 16 amino acids. Trimming removed 4 bases from V and 2 bases from J; junction bases left unmatched: 10. Germline loops: CDR1 LGHDT, CDR2 YNNKEL (reference sequence). This CDR3 reads CASSPERAGGPYEQYF. The CDR3 nucleotides are TGTGCCAGCAGCCCCGAAAGGGCGGGAGGCCCCTACGAGCAGTACTTC.

The sample holds many counts of this clonotype. V is TRBV6-1 and J is TRBJ2-7; tentative D call: TRBD2 (6 bases). V lost 0 bases, J lost 7 bases, and 16 bases lay in between. CDR3 length: 15 residues. Germline V gene data show CDR1 as MNHNS and CDR2 as SASEGT. This chain's CDR3 is CASSEARTILREQYF. The CDR3 DNA reads as TGTGCCAGCAGTGAAGCACGGACTATCCTTCGGGAGCAGTACTTC.

This clonotype was seen a few times. The chain combines TRBV4-1 with TRBJ2-2; 11 nucleotides agree with TRBD2. With 6 bases clipped from V and 3 bases from J, the junction kept 3 bases outside the gene matches. Per the germline V gene, CDR1 is MGHRA and CDR2 is YSYEKL. The CDR3 extends over 15 amino acids. The CDR3 sequence is CASRTSGKYTGELFF. For the CDR3, the DNA is TGCGCCAGCAGGACTAGCGGGAAATACACCGGGGAGCTGTTTTTT.